The 2 T cell receptor beta chains below come from one sample, sequenced in a study of identical twins. TCRdb re-called the 5' RACE reads through MiXCR, storing one row per CDR3 protein. The data hold 1.5 million to 2 million distinct CDR3 sequences, with 25% to 35% observed a single time. Sample: cord blood. These receptors were collected from a newborn girl in good health.

This clonotype was found many times. The chain recombines TRBV27 with TRBJ2-7; 8 bases match TRBD2. Germline CDR1 is MNHEY and CDR2 is SMNVEV (reference sequence). The CDR3 runs to 13 residues. V gave up 8 bases and J gave up 2 bases; unmatched junction bases: 5. The CDR3 DNA reads TGTGCCAGCTCACCACTAGCGGCCTACGAGCAGTACTTC. Protein product: CASSPLAAYEQYF.

The chain employs TRBV4-1 and TRBJ1-4; 11 nucleotides match TRBD1. With V trimmed by 5 bases and J by 5 bases, 7 bases remained unmatched. This CDR3 contains 16 residues. Germline V gene data show CDR1 as MGHRA and CDR2 as YSYEKL. CDR3 nucleotides: TGCGCCAGCAGCATAACCGGGACAGGGGGGAATGAAAAACTGTTTTTT. This translates into CASSITGTGGNEKLFF.